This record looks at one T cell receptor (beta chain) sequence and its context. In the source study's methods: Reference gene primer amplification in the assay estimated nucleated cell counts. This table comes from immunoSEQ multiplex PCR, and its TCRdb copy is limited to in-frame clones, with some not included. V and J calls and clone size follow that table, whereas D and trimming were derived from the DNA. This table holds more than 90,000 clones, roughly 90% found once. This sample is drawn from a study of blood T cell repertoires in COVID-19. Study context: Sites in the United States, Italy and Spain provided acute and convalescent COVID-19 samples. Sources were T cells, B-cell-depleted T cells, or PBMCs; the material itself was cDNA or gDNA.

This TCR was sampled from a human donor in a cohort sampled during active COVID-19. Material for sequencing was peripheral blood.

In DNA, the CDR3 is TGTGCCACCTCTGATCGGGGGGCGGCTGGAGAGACCCAGTACTTC. Amino acid sequence: CATSDRGAAGETQYF. This chain uses TRBV15 with TRBJ2-5; maybe TRBD2 (7 bases). The V gene lost 8 bases and the J gene lost 4 bases, with 20 bases spanning the gap. Germline lookup yields CDR1 LNHNV and CDR2 YYDKDF (reference sequence). The CDR3 has 15 residues.